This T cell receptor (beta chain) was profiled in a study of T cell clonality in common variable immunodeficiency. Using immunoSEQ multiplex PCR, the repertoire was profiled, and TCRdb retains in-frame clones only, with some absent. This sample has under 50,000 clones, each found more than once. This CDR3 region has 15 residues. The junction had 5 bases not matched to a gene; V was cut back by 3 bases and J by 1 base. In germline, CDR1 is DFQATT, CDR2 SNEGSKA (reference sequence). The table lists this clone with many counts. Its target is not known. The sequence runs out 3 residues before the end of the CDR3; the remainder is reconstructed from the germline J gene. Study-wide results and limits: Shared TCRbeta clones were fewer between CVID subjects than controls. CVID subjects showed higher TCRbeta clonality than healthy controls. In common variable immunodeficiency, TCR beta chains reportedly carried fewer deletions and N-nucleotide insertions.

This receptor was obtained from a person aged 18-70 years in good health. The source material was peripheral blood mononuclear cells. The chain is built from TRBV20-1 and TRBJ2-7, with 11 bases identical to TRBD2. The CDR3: CSASLAGGGSYEQYF. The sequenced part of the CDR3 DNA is TGCAGTGCTAGCCTAGCGGGGGGCGGATCCTACGAG.